Given below is one T cell receptor beta chain in context. These data originate in a study of blood T cell repertoires in COVID-19. Across the study: The samples span acute and convalescent COVID-19 from the United States, Italy and Spain.

Followed over time, Seattle patients had been enrolled while infection was active. Trimming removed 7 bases from V and 0 bases from J, with 4 bases in between. Per germline, CDR1 KGHSH and CDR2 LQKENI. The CDR3 length is 13 residues. In the authors' methods: From reference gene primer amplification, estimates of nucleated cell counts were derived. Profiling relied on immunoSEQ multiplex PCR, and the TCRdb table lists in-frame clones only, not all of them. V and J calls and clone size are those listed in that table; D and trimming were worked out from the DNA. This table holds fewer than 650,000 clones, 85% to 90% found once.

Sequencing used peripheral blood. The rearrangement links TRBV18 to TRBJ1-6; no definite D call. This clonotype originated in a woman aged 45-65 years with COVID-19, enrolled during active disease. The CDR3 nucleotides read TGTGCCAGCTTGAGCTCCTATAATTCACCCCTCCACTTT. This translates into CASLSSYNSPLHF.